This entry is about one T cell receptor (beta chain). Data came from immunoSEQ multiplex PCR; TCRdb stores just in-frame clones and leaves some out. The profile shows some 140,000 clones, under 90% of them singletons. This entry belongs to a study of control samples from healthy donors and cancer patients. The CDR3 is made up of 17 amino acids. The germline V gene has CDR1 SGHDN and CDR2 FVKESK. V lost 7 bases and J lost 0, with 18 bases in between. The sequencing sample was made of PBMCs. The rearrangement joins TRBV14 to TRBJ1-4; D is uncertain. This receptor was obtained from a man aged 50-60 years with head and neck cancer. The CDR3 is CASNHRQVKATNEKLFF. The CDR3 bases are TGTGCCAGCAACCACCGCCAGGTCAAGGCAACTAATGAAAAACTGTTTTTT.